Sequencing of this TCR beta chain was carried out in a study of cytomegalovirus exposure and HLA in healthy donors. General study findings and limits: CMV antigen specificity was confirmed in vitro for three CMV-associated chains.

As concerns this clone: Its antigen is currently unknown.

Both 60 Vbeta primers and 13 Jbeta primers went into the PCR. Data came from immunoSEQ multiplex PCR; TCRdb stores just in-frame clones and leaves some out. The repertoire holds about 150,000 clones, with approximately 79% as singletons. Whereas donors were nominally healthy upon sampling, unrecorded immune exposures were probable. This receptor was taken from a man aged 18 to 29 in good health and CMV-seropositive. The sample was PBMCs.

CDR3 DNA sequence: TGTGCCAGCAGCTCTCGGCAGGCGTCCTACGAGCAGTACTTC. It specifies CASSSRQASYEQYF. This chain uses TRBV7-8 with TRBJ2-7; D is ambiguous. The length of the CDR3 is 14 residues. The germline CDR1 and CDR2 sequences are SGHVS and FQNEAQ. The V and J ends lost 4 bases and 1 base respectively, with 11 bases between them.